What follows describes a single T cell receptor (beta chain). Its antigen remains unknown. The data were taken from a study of cytomegalovirus exposure and HLA in healthy donors. V was pared by 0 bases and J by 4 bases, with 21 bases between. The CDR3 is 18 residues long. Germline CDR1 LNHNV, CDR2 YYDKDF (reference sequence). Study-level points and caveats: Certain sequence variants were highly shared and formed a cluster, and this cluster was likely a sequencing artifact. Most of the TCR beta V segments (in an earlier analysis) were productive either about 87% or about 30% of the time.

PCR primers comprised 60 Vbeta and 13 Jbeta primers. Assay used: immunoSEQ multiplex PCR; TCRdb lists only in-frame clones, some missing. The sample yields about 150,000 clones, around 80% seen once. The chain couples TRBV15 to TRBJ1-2; TRBD1 is a possible D gene (6 bases). The sample was PBMCs. This clonotype was sampled from a woman between 50 and 59 years old in good health and CMV-seropositive. CDR3 sequence reads: CATSRERVRGASGYGYTF. CDR3 coding DNA: TGTGCCACCAGCAGAGAAAGGGTTCGGGGGGCTTCCGGCTATGGCTACACCTTC. Filled out from reference TRBV15 and TRBJ1-2, the complete variable domain reads DAMVIQNPRYQVTQFGKPVTLSCSQTLNHNVMYWYQQKSSQAPKLLFHYYDKDFNNEADTPDNFQSRRPNTSFCFLDIRSPGLGDTAMYLCATSRERVRGASGYGYTFGSGTRLTVV.